Below are 32 T cell receptor beta chains sequenced from a single sample in a study of T cells in Graves' hyperthyroidism and ophthalmopathy. Researchers took RNA transcripts and amplified the TCR beta CDR3 regions from them. When the TCR CDR3 underwent first-round RT-PCR, the HTBI primer set was used. TCRdb reprocessed the multiplex PCR reads via MiXCR and lists one record per CDR3 protein. The sample gives 500,000 to 750,000 distinct CDR3 sequences, roughly 46% of which show up once; around 7.7% is in the top ten. The sequencing sample was made of peripheral blood or thyroid tissue (not recorded which). The receptors derive from a woman in her late teens or twenties with Graves' hyperthyroidism.

This clonotype was seen ten or more times. This chain joins TRBV29-1 and TRBJ2-5; no clear D gene. Germline assignment: CDR1 SQVTM and CDR2 ANQGSEA. V lost 4 bases, J lost 2 bases, and 17 bases lay in between. The CDR3 loop spans 15 amino acids. CDR3: CSVGRLLTPQETQYF. CDR3 nucleotide sequence: TGCAGCGTTGGAAGGTTACTGACTCCGCAAGAGACCCAGTACTTC.

V and J are TRBV24-1 and TRBJ2-7; 12 bases are a match to TRBD2. Germline lookup yields CDR1 KGHDR and CDR2 SFDVKD. The V gene end was trimmed by 4 bases and the J gene end by 3 bases; junction bases not matched to a gene: 3. The CDR3 is 15 residues long. In DNA form, the CDR3 reads TGTGCCACCAGTGACTCTAGCGGGAGGGACTACGAGCAGTACTTC. The encoded protein is CATSDSSGRDYEQYF.

In this sample, this clonotype turned up many times. The genes are TRBV7-9 and TRBJ2-7; D unresolved. There are 16 residues in the CDR3. V lost 2 bases and J 7 bases, leaving 21 bases between the germline ends. Germline V gives CDR1 SEHNR, CDR2 FQNEAQ (reference sequence). CDR3 nucleotide sequence: TGTGCCAGCAGCTTAACCCTTTTGGTGGGTGTAGGGGAGCAGTACTTC. This sequence encodes CASSLTLLVGVGEQYF.

The gene calls are TRBV14 and TRBJ2-7, with TRBD1 identical over 10 bases. The CDR3 spans 16 residues. Trimming removed 0 bases from V and 9 bases from J; junction bases left unmatched: 11. Germline loops: CDR1 SGHDN, CDR2 FVKESK. DNA for the CDR3: TGTGCCAGCAGCCAAGAATGGACAGGGGGTAGGAACGGGCAGTACTTC. Translation: CASSQEWTGGRNGQYF.

This clonotype was observed a few times. The V gene is TRBV7-6, the J gene TRBJ2-3; D is unclear. Looked up from germline, CDR1 is SGHVS and CDR2 is FNYEAQ. This CDR3 region has 11 residues. V lost 6 bases and J 5 bases, leaving 6 bases between the germline ends. CDR3 nucleotides: TGTGCCAGCAGTGATAGAGATACGCAGTATTTT. The encoded protein is CASSDRDTQYF.

As to this clonotype: A much more abundant neighbour one base away suggests this may be a read error. V and J are TRBV5-1 and TRBJ1-1; the D is unclear. Deletions cut 3 bases from V and 0 bases from J, with 12 bases between. The CDR3 extends over 15 amino acids. Germline CDR1 reads SGHRS; CDR2 reads YFSETQ. The CDR3 bases are TGCGCCAGCAGCTCGGCCTCGGGATTGAACACTGAAGCTTTCTTT. Translating gives CASSSASGLNTEAFF.

The chain has TRBV7-9 and TRBJ2-3; D might be TRBD2 (5 bases). This CDR3 spans 12 amino acids. CDR1 and CDR2 (germline): SEHNR, FQNEAQ (reference sequence). V was pared by 5 bases and J by 9 bases, with 12 bases between. The CDR3: CASSRSRETQYF. CDR3 coding DNA: TGTGCCAGCAGCCGGTCTCGGGAAACGCAGTATTTT.

This clonotype was picked up many times. This sequence joins TRBV20-1 and TRBJ1-4; 7 positions agree with TRBD1. J was trimmed by 0 bases and V by 1 base; bases with no gene match: 2. The CDR3 runs to 15 residues. CDR1 and CDR2 from the germline V gene are DFQATT and SNEGSKA (reference sequence). CDR3 region: CSARVGQPTNEKLFF. In DNA, the CDR3 is TGCAGTGCTAGAGTGGGACAGCCAACTAATGAAAAACTGTTTTTT.

This chain joins TRBV27 and TRBJ1-2, with D perhaps matching TRBD1 (6 bases). The CDR3 has 15 amino acids. In germline, CDR1 is MNHEY, CDR2 SMNVEV (reference sequence). Trimming stripped 5 bases from V and 8 bases from J, with 21 bases between. The CDR3 is CASSPDWGRPGGYTF. CDR3 DNA sequence: TGTGCCAGCAGTCCAGATTGGGGGCGGCCGGGGGGCTACACCTTC.

On this clonotype itself: The junction departs from the called germline gene at one end, perhaps through a read error. This chain links TRBV10-3 with TRBJ2-7; either TRBD1 or TRBD2 may supply D (5 bases each). Germline assignment: CDR1 ENHRY and CDR2 SYGVKD. The CDR3 is 13 residues long. The DNA of the CDR3 is TGTGCCATCAATGATAAAGGGACCTGCGAGCAGCACTTC. Its translation: CAINDKGTCEQHF.

In its sample, this clonotype was seen a few times. The rearrangement joins TRBV25-1 to TRBJ2-7; D is ambiguous. The germline CDR1 and CDR2 sequences are MGHDK and SYGVNS. This CDR3 is built from 15 residues. Trimming removed 1 base at V and 2 bases at J, with 12 bases between. CDR3 loop: CASSEWQVNPYEQYF. CDR3 in DNA: TGTGCCAGCAGTGAATGGCAGGTAAACCCCTACGAGCAGTACTTC.

This clonotype was recorded many times. The V and J genes are TRBV7-2 and TRBJ2-5; the match to TRBD2 covers 11 bases. Germline V gene lookup returns CDR1 SGHTA and CDR2 FQGNSA. V dropped 5 bases and J dropped 5; count of bases not matched to a gene: 4. The CDR3 is 14 residues long. This CDR3 is CASSPSGRWETQYF. For the CDR3, the DNA is TGTGCCAGCAGCCCTAGCGGGAGGTGGGAGACCCAGTACTTC.

This clonotype was counted a few times. The chain couples TRBV7-8 to TRBJ2-2, with 8 bases fitting TRBD2. This CDR3 is built from 18 residues. The germline gives CDR1 SGHVS, CDR2 FQNEAQ. The junction had 16 bases not matched to a gene; V was cut back by 5 bases and J by 5 bases. CDR3 DNA sequence: TGTGCCAGCAGCCAAGGCGGGTCCGGGGGGGTATGGACCGGGGAGCTGTTTTTT. Translating gives CASSQGGSGGVWTGELFF.

This clonotype came up a few times. CDR3 bases: TGTGCCAGCAGCTTAGTGGGCTACACCTTC. Protein: CASSLVGYTF. The chain uses TRBV7-2 and TRBJ1-2, with unresolved D. Trimming cost V 1 base and J 8 bases, with 2 bases left between them. Germline-derived CDR1 and CDR2 are SGHTA and FQGNSA. The CDR3 is 10 amino acids.

The chain joins TRBV11-3 to TRBJ1-4, with D possibly matching TRBD1 (5 bases). Deletions cut 3 bases from V and 7 bases from J, with 18 bases between. This CDR3 region has 16 residues. The germline V gene encodes CDR1 SGHNT and CDR2 YENEEA. The CDR3 loop is CASSLGRAEPREKLFF. The CDR3 nucleotides read TGTGCCAGCAGCTTGGGGCGGGCAGAACCGCGTGAAAAACTGTTTTTT. Supplemented by reference TRBV11-3 and TRBJ1-4, the full variable domain reads EAGVVQSPRYKIIEKKQPVAFWCNPISGHNTLYWYLQNLGQGPELLIRYENEEAVDDSQLPKDRFSAERLKGVDSTLKIQPAELGDSAVYLCASSLGRAEPREKLFFGSGTQLSVL.

A few counts support this clonotype. The CDR3 loop is CSADSGSSYEQYF. The DNA of the CDR3 is TGCAGTGCTGATAGCGGGAGCTCCTACGAGCAGTACTTC. The chain links TRBV20-1 to TRBJ2-7; TRBD2 aligns across 9 bases. The CDR3 has 13 amino acids. V lost 5 bases and J lost 0; bases outside the gene matches: 2. Germline CDR1 and CDR2: DFQATT and SNEGSKA (reference sequence).

The chain joins TRBV10-3 to TRBJ2-5; tentative D call: TRBD1 (7 bases). This CDR3 is built from 17 residues. The V gene's germline CDR1 is ENHRY and CDR2 SYGVKD. Trimming removed 0 bases from V and 5 bases from J, with 19 bases in between. As DNA, the CDR3 is TGTGCCATCAGTGAGTCTGACAGGGCAATCGGGGGCGAGACCCAGTACTTC. Its translation is CAISESDRAIGGETQYF.

This clonotype was detected many times. For the CDR3, the DNA is TGTGCCAGTAAGGGGGGAGCGGACTACGAGCAGTACTTC. This encodes CASKGGADYEQYF. This chain joins TRBV4-2 and TRBJ2-7; the D gene could be TRBD1 or TRBD2 (6 bases each). Per the germline V gene, CDR1 is LGHNA and CDR2 is YNFKEQ. The length of the CDR3 is 13 residues. Trimming took off 9 bases at V and 3 bases at J, with 15 bases between the two ends.

The rearrangement uses TRBV9 and TRBJ2-7, with 7 bases matching TRBD2. The CDR3 totals 14 residues. The V and J ends lost 4 bases and 7 bases, in that order; junction bases with no gene match: 11. Germline V lookup: CDR1 SGDLS, CDR2 YYNGEE. CDR3 loop: CASSLGLSNNEQYF. The CDR3, as DNA: TGTGCCAGCAGCTTGGGACTAAGCAACAATGAGCAGTACTTC.

There are many counts of this clonotype. V usage is TRBV6-6 and J usage is TRBJ2-5; perhaps TRBD1 as D (6 bases). Germline V gives CDR1 MNHNY, CDR2 SVGAGI (reference sequence). The germline V and J ends were trimmed by 0 bases and 6 bases, with 17 bases remaining between them. This CDR3 comprises 16 residues. CDR3 in amino acids: CASSYSIRDTPKTQYF. For the CDR3, the DNA is TGTGCCAGCAGTTACTCGATCCGGGACACTCCCAAGACCCAGTACTTC.

As regards this clonotype: Its ends do not fully match the called genes, so a read error is possible. The chain links TRBV29-1 to TRBJ1-5; D unclear. The germline gives CDR1 SQVTM, CDR2 ANQGSEA. This CDR3 spans 9 amino acids. CDR3 sequence: CSAISNEQF. CDR3 DNA: TGCAGCGCGATAAGCAATGAGCAGTTT.

A few counts support this clonotype. The chain combines TRBV9 with TRBJ1-1, with a tentative D call TRBD1 (6 bases). The CDR3 has 15 residues. Germline CDR1 SGDLS, CDR2 YYNGEE. The germline V and J ends were trimmed by 4 bases and 1 base, with 14 bases remaining between them. In nucleotides, the CDR3 is TGTGCCAGCAGCCCCAAGGGGGGAAAGAACACTGAAGCTTTCTTT. Translation: CASSPKGGKNTEAFF.

This clonotype occurred many times. This chain connects TRBV5-4 to TRBJ2-5, with 7 bases that match TRBD1. The CDR3 length is 16 residues. Germline V CDR1 and CDR2: SGHNT, YYREEE (reference sequence). Unmatched junction bases numbered 12, after V lost 3 bases and J lost 4 bases. CDR3 nucleotide sequence: TGTGCCAGCAGCTCAGCCGCCAATACAGGGGCAGAGACCCAGTACTTC. It codes for CASSSAANTGAETQYF. Full variable domain (remainder filled in from reference TRBV5-4 and TRBJ2-5): ETGVTQSPTHLIKTRGQQVTLRCSSQSGHNTVSWYQQALGQGPQFIFQYYREEENGRGNFPPRFSGLQFPNYSSELNVNALELDDSALYLCASSSAANTGAETQYFGPGTRLLVL.

This clonotype was seen a single time. A read error may account for a junction end that differs from germline. The chain joins TRBV7-6 to TRBJ2-7; unclear D gene. Germline CDR1 reads SGHVS; CDR2 reads FNYEAQ. The CDR3 loop spans 11 amino acids. CDR3 nucleotide sequence: TGTGCCGGCAGCTTGGGCTGCGAGCAGTACTTC. It codes for CAGSLGCEQYF.

CDR3 DNA: TGTGCCAGCAAGCCTCAGGTTCGTGGCTACACCTTC. It encodes CASKPQVRGYTF. The chain employs TRBV2 and TRBJ1-2; D unresolved. The ends were cut back, 7 bases at V and 7 bases at J, with 13 bases in the middle. The V gene's germline CDR1 is SNHLY and CDR2 FYNNEI. This CDR3 spans 12 amino acids.

This clonotype was detected ten times or more. The gene calls are TRBV7-9 and TRBJ1-2; D not certain. The V end was cut by 6 bases, the J end by 3 bases, with 14 bases between. Looked up from germline, CDR1 is SEHNR and CDR2 is FQNEAQ (reference sequence). The CDR3 is 14 amino acids. The DNA for the CDR3 is TGTGCCAGCAGGGAAGAGGGTTCCCACTATGGCTACACCTTC. This codes for CASREEGSHYGYTF.

The table lists this clonotype with many counts. The CDR3 here is CASSLLSSTAMNTEAFF. The CDR3 bases are TGTGCCAGCAGCTTACTCTCCTCGACAGCTATGAACACTGAAGCTTTCTTT. The chain links TRBV11-3 to TRBJ1-1, with TRBD1 as a possible D gene (5 bases). V was cut by 2 bases and J by 0 bases, with 16 bases left in between. The germline V gene encodes CDR1 SGHNT and CDR2 YENEEA. This CDR3 contains 17 residues.

This clonotype was detected ten times or more. CDR3 region: CASRDILKRNTIYF. The CDR3 nucleotides are TGTGCCAGCCGGGACATCCTAAAAAGAAACACCATATATTTT. This rearrangement joins TRBV19 to TRBJ1-3; possible D gene TRBD1, 6 bases. Trimming cost V 9 bases and J 5 bases, with 17 bases left between them. The CDR3 length is 14 residues. Germline CDR1 is LNHDA and CDR2 is SQIVND (reference sequence). The entire variable domain, with the rest obtained from reference TRBV19 and TRBJ1-3, is as follows: DGGITQSPKYLFRKEGQNVTLSCEQNLNHDAMYWYRQDPGQGLRLIYYSQIVNDFQKGDIAEGYSVSREKKESFPLTVTSAQKNPTAFYLCASRDILKRNTIYFGEGSWLTVV.

The chain recombines TRBV30 with TRBJ1-1, with TRBD1 as a possible D gene (6 bases). This CDR3 is 12 amino acids long. CDR1 is GTSNPN, CDR2 SVGIG, per germline (reference sequence). V was trimmed by 5 bases and J by 1 base, leaving 8 bases between them. CDR3 residues: CAWGQSNTEAFF. CDR3 coding DNA: TGTGCCTGGGGACAGTCGAACACTGAAGCTTTCTTT. Variable domain in full (rest from reference TRBV30 and TRBJ1-1): SQTIHQWPATLVQPVGSPLSLECTVEGTSNPNLYWYRQAAGRGLQLLFYSVGIGQISSEVPQNLSASRPQDRQFILSSKKLLLSDSGFYLCAWGQSNTEAFFGQGTRLTVV.

This clonotype was seen ten or more times. The V gene is TRBV15, the J gene TRBJ1-1; 8 bases line up with TRBD1. CDR3 length equals 14 residues. Unmatched junction bases numbered 3, after V lost 5 bases and J lost 1 base. Germline CDR1 reads LNHNV; CDR2 reads YYDKDF (reference sequence). CDR3 loop: CATSGGTGNTEAFF. The CDR3 DNA sequence: TGTGCCACCAGCGGGGGGACAGGGAACACTGAAGCTTTCTTT.

On this clonotype: One junction end does not reproduce the germline sequence, and a read error may be involved. The chain recombines TRBV20-1 with TRBJ1-6; D gene unclear. The CDR3 runs to 13 residues. The germline V gene encodes CDR1 DFQATT and CDR2 SNEGSKA (reference sequence). CDR3 in amino acids: CSARDHGNPPLHF. The DNA for the CDR3 is TGCAGTGCTAGAGATCATGGTAATCCACCCCTCCACTTT.

The chain uses TRBV29-1 and TRBJ2-1; D is perhaps TRBD2 (6 bases). Germline V gene sequence: CDR1 SQVTM, CDR2 ANQGSEA. The CDR3 contains 14 residues. V was pared by 4 bases and J by 8 bases, with 18 bases between. Here the CDR3 reads CSVAPGLLGYEQFF. CDR3 DNA sequence: TGCAGCGTTGCGCCGGGACTCCTTGGGTATGAGCAGTTCTTC.